This T cell receptor beta chain was captured by sequencing in a study of control samples from healthy donors and cancer patients. This clone was recorded once. Produced via immunoSEQ multiplex PCR; TCRdb's table is partial and in-frame only. The data show approximately 71,000 clones, with roughly 90% seen just once and around a fifth held by the top ten. The CDR3 has 15 amino acids. V was trimmed by 0 bases and J by 3 bases, leaving 12 bases between them. The germline V gene encodes CDR1 MNHEY and CDR2 SVGAGI. The clonotype was recovered from a man aged 60 to 75 with lung cancer. This chain links TRBV6-5 with TRBJ2-7; D may be TRBD1 or TRBD2 (5 bases each). The sample comprised PBMCs. Here the CDR3 reads CASSYSNLGDYEQYV. The CDR3 DNA follows: TGTGCCAGCAGTTACTCTAATCTGGGGGACTACGAGCAGTACGTC.